This T cell receptor beta chain was recorded in a study of blood T cell repertoires in COVID-19. Study-wide context: Specimens from acute and convalescent COVID-19 originated in the United States, Italy and Spain. The analysed material was cDNA or gDNA that came from T cells, B-cell-depleted T cells, or PBMCs.

Cohort 3 recovered donors had two negative PCRs, clearance, or symptom resolution. Original data processing: Scientists estimated how many nucleated cells there were by amplifying reference gene primers. Data came from immunoSEQ multiplex PCR; TCRdb stores just in-frame clones and leaves some out. That table is the source of V, J and clone size, and D and trimming were worked out from the DNA. This table holds some 180,000 clones, 75% to 90% found once. V was clipped by 3 bases and J by 8 bases; unmatched bases: 4. The CDR3 runs to 14 residues. Per germline, CDR1 MGHRA and CDR2 YSYEKL. The sequence was obtained from a man aged 35-49 years who had recovered from COVID-19. The J gene is TRBJ2-1, the V gene TRBV4-1, with 10 bases matching TRBD1. Material for sequencing was PBMCs or T cells enriched from blood (not recorded which). This CDR3 is CASSHRDRGHEQFF. The DNA of the CDR3 is TGCGCCAGCAGCCACCGGGACAGGGGCCATGAGCAGTTCTTC.